This T cell receptor beta chain comes out of a study of vaccination and CD4 T cells after COVID-19. Study-level background: Six males and four females constituted the convalescent cohort, two of whom were Hispanic. Blood was drawn a median around 73 days post second dose, range 14 to 241.

For this clonotype: Antigen unknown.

The assay that was used to sequence DNA from cultured CD4+ T cells was the Oncomine TCR Beta short-read assay. A single record per CDR3 protein comes from TCRdb applying MiXCR to the PCR reads. The table records 20,000 to 25,000 distinct CDR3 sequences, under 65% of them present only once. The study's findings and limits: SARS-CoV-2-reactive clonotype medians increased from about 22 to 38, not significantly. Researchers report that 304 of 307 vaccine-specific clones in convalescent patients proved spike mono-reactive.

Regarding treatment: roughly ten-day PBMC culture with coronavirus spike peptide pools or control peptides (ViraFEST assay). The receptor's source is a human donor who received a COVID-19 vaccine. Here the sequenced sample was CD4+ T cells from blood, cultured in vitro, taken after SARS-CoV-2 vaccination.

Here the CDR3 reads CAWTLLAQDTQYF. CDR3 bases: TGTGCCTGGACCCTGCTCGCACAAGATACGCAGTATTTT. This sequence joins TRBV30 and TRBJ2-3; D is undetermined. Per germline, CDR1 GTSNPN and CDR2 SVGIG (reference sequence). V was clipped by 4 bases and J by 5 bases, with 13 bases between them. CDR3 length: 13 residues.